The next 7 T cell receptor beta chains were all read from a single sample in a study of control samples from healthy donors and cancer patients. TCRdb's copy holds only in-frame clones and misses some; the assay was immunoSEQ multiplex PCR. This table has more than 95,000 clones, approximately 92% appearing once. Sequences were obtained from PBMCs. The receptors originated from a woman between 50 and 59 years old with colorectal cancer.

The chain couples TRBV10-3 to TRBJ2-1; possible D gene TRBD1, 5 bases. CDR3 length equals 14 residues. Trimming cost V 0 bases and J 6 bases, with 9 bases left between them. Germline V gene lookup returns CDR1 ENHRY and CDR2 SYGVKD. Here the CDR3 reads CAISESSGLNEQFF. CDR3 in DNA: TGTGCCATCAGTGAGTCTTCAGGGCTCAATGAGCAGTTCTTC.

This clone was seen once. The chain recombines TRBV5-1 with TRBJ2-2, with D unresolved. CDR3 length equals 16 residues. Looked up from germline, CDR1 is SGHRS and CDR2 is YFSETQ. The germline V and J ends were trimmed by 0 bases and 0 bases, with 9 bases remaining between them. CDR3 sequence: CASSLVGGANTGELFF. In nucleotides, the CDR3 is TGCGCCAGCAGCTTGGTTGGTGGGGCGAACACCGGGGAGCTGTTTTTT.

The CDR3 protein is CASSSAGETQYF. The CDR3 DNA reads as TGTGCCAGCTCATCAGCGGGGGAGACCCAGTACTTC. V is TRBV18 and J is TRBJ2-5, with 7 bases fitting TRBD2. The CDR3 sequence is 12 residues long. V dropped 5 bases and J dropped 5; count of bases not matched to a gene: 2. Germline values: CDR1 KGHSH, CDR2 LQKENI.

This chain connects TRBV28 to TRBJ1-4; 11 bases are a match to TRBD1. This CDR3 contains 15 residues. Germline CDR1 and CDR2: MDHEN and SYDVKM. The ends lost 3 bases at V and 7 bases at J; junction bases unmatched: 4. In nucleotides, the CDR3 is TGTGCCAGCAGTTTTGGGGACAGGGGGACTGAAAAACTGTTTTTT. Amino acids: CASSFGDRGTEKLFF.

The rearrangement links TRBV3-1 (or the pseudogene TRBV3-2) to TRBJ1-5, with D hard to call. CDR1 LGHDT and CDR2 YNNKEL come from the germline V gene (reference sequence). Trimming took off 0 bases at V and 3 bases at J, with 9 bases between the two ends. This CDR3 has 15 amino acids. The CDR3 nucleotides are TGTGCCAGCAGCCAAGACGGGAAGGCCAATCAGCCCCAGCATTTT. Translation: CASSQDGKANQPQHF.

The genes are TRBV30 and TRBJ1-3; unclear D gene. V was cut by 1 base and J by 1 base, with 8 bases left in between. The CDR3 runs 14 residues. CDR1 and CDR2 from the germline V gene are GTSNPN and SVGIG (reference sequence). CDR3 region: CAWSGQVSGNTIYF. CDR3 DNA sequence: TGTGCCTGGAGTGGGCAAGTTTCTGGAAACACCATATATTTT.

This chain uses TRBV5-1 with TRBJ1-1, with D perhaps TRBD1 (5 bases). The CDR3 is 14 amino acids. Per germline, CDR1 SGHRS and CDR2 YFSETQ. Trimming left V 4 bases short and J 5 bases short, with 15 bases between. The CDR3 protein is CASSPSSGWTEAFF. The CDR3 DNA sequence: TGCGCCAGCAGCCCCTCTTCAGGGTGGACTGAAGCTTTCTTT.